This entry lists 8 T cell receptor beta chains sequenced from one sample in a study of beta chain features in type 1 diabetes. Every isolated RNA sample was fully reverse transcribed, so sequencing captured expressed TCRB transcripts. TCRdb's table, derived via immunoSEQ multiplex PCR, lists solely in-frame clones and lacks some. The sample shows approximately 400,000 clones, more than 13% of them seen only once. Sequencing was performed on naive CD4+ T cells from blood. The receptors come from a woman under 30 in good health.

This clone was seen only a few times. The rearrangement links TRBV7-3 to TRBJ2-3, with 9 bases identical to TRBD2. The CDR3 sequence is 15 residues long. V lost 5 bases to trimming and J lost 1 base; unmatched junction nucleotides: 4. Germline loops: CDR1 SGHTA, CDR2 FQGTGA. CDR3 bases: TGTGCCAGCAGCGCGCCTAGCGGGGGCACAGATACGCAGTATTTT. Encoded protein: CASSAPSGGTDTQYF.

Only a few counts were recorded for this clone. The gene calls are TRBV6-1 and TRBJ2-2; perhaps TRBD1 as D (6 bases). This CDR3 has 13 amino acids. CDR1 and CDR2 from the germline V gene are MNHNS and SASEGT. Trimming took 8 bases from V and 0 from J, leaving 7 bases between them. CDR3 DNA: TGTGCCAGCCGGACAGCGAACACCGGGGAGCTGTTTTTT. It encodes CASRTANTGELFF.

This chain links TRBV29-1 with TRBJ2-3; a possible D gene is TRBD1 (6 bases). The V end lost 7 bases, the J end lost 6 bases, and 14 bases lay between the germline ends. The CDR3 consists of 12 residues. CDR1 and CDR2 from the germline V gene are SQVTM and ANQGSEA. The CDR3 coding sequence is TGCAGCGGGGACACGACCCGGGATACGCAGTATTTT. Its protein product is CSGDTTRDTQYF.

The chain combines TRBV19 with TRBJ2-4; TRBD2 matches 8 bases. Germline trimming cut 0 bases from V and 4 bases from J; bases unmatched to any gene: 5. Germline values: CDR1 LNHDA, CDR2 SQIVND (reference sequence). The CDR3 loop spans 16 amino acids. The CDR3 here is CASSIESGRMKNIQYF. The CDR3, as DNA: TGTGCCAGTAGTATAGAGAGCGGGAGAATGAAAAACATTCAGTACTTC. The full variable domain, in which reference TRBV19 and TRBJ2-4 provide the parts outside the CDR3, is DGGITQSPKYLFRKEGQNVTLSCEQNLNHDAMYWYRQDPGQGLRLIYYSQIVNDFQKGDIAEGYSVSREKKESFPLTVTSAQKNPTAFYLCASSIESGRMKNIQYFGAGTRLSVL.

The chain has TRBV2 and TRBJ2-6; 10 nucleotides agree with TRBD1. This CDR3 is built from 18 residues. J gave up 0 bases and V 6 bases, and 8 bases lay outside the gene matches. The V gene's germline CDR1 is SNHLY and CDR2 FYNNEI. In nucleotides, the CDR3 is TGTGCCAGCAGACGTAGGGACAGGGGCTTCTCTGGGGCCAACGTCCTGACTTTC. This sequence encodes CASRRRDRGFSGANVLTF. Using reference TRBV2 and TRBJ2-6 for the parts outside the CDR3, the full variable domain is EPEVTQTPSHQVTQMGQEVILRCVPISNHLYFYWYRQILGQKVEFLVSFYNNEISEKSEIFDDQFSVERPDGSNFTLKIRSTKLEDSAMYFCASRRRDRGFSGANVLTFGAGSRLTVL.

This chain links TRBV7-2 with TRBJ2-5; 13 nucleotides line up with TRBD2. Per the germline V gene, CDR1 is SGHTA and CDR2 is FQGNSA. The CDR3 runs 17 residues. With V trimmed by 1 base and J by 1 base, 3 bases remained unmatched. CDR3 in DNA: TGTGCCAGCAGCTTAGGACTAGCGGGAGGTGGCCAAGAGACCCAGTACTTC. Its protein product is CASSLGLAGGGQETQYF.

This clone was counted only a few times. The V call is TRBV4-3, the J call TRBJ2-7; 13 bases map to TRBD2. Germline values: CDR1 LGHNA, CDR2 YSLEER. CDR3 length equals 18 residues. Trimming took 1 base from V and 1 from J; bases not matched to a gene: 7. The CDR3 region has the DNA TGCGCCAGCAGCCAAGGGGCCGGACTAGCGGGAGAATCCTACGAGCAGTACTTC. Encoded protein: CASSQGAGLAGESYEQYF.

This clone appeared a few times. The gene calls are TRBV30 and TRBJ2-5, with 10 bases fitting TRBD1. Germline V lookup: CDR1 GTSNPN, CDR2 SVGIG (reference sequence). After removal of 1 base from V and 3 bases from J, the junction contained 5 bases not matched to a gene. The CDR3 is 15 amino acids. CDR3 nucleotide sequence: TGTGCCTGGAGTGGATCCGGGACAGGGGAAGAGACCCAGTACTTC. This encodes CAWSGSGTGEETQYF.